The TCR beta chain under discussion was sequenced for a study of T cell responses to AZD1222 COVID-19 vaccine. Study observations and caveats: It was only after the peak T cell response that any repertoires were sampled.

Measured with immunoSEQ multiplex PCR; TCRdb has only the in-frame clones, and not every one. The repertoire has about 150,000 clones, approximately 94% of them found once; the top ten carry 1.3%. V was shortened by 3 bases and J by 6 bases, with 15 bases between the two germline ends. The CDR3 covers 13 residues. Germline values: CDR1 DFQATT, CDR2 SNEGSKA (reference sequence). In this sample, this clone turned up once. The antigen is undetermined. The clonotype originates from an adult in good health. The material sequenced was peripheral blood, taken on day 0 of AZD1222 vaccination. This chain links TRBV20-1 with TRBJ2-7; D gene uncertain. CDR3 DNA sequence: TGCAGTGCTAGTAAAGGTGCAGTGGGCGAGCAGTACGTC. This sequence encodes CSASKGAVGEQYV.